This T cell receptor beta chain was recovered during a study of tumor and adjacent non-tumor tissue in lung cancer. The study, taken as a whole, reports: Patients with more diverse tumor TCRs had worse survival. Significantly higher TCR diversity was found in tumor than normal lung.

A modified ARM-PCR protocol with three rounds of nested PCR amplified TCRbeta. TCRdb ran MiXCR on the multiplex PCR reads and lists one entry per CDR3 protein. The data show 90,000 to 110,000 distinct CDR3 sequences, roughly 75% seen once. A word on this clonotype: Its matching antigen is unknown. One junction end disagrees with the germline gene, perhaps due to a read error.

RNA was extracted from bulk tissue without any cell sorting. CDR1 is MRHNA, CDR2 SNTAGT, per germline. The CDR3 consists of 16 residues. The chain has TRBV6-4 and TRBJ2-3, with 10 bases aligning to TRBD2. Source material: lung tumor tissue. This clonotype was obtained from an older woman with non-small cell lung cancer. The CDR3 nucleotides read TGTCCCAGCAGTGACGTAGCGGGAGGCCACACAGATACGCAGTATTTT. It encodes CPSSDVAGGHTDTQYF.